Below are 5 T cell receptor beta chains sequenced from a single sample in a study of a mutant IDH1 vaccine in newly diagnosed glioma. No cognate antigen is known for these TCRs. The assay was immunoSEQ multiplex PCR, and TCRdb's table has in-frame clones only and misses some. This table holds some 59,000 clones, approximately 90% found once. The time point denotes: week 11, during vaccination. The vaccine gave 300 ug of a 20-mer mutant IDH1 peptide subcutaneously per dose. The specimen was PBMCs, collected from a glioma patient whose treatment included an IDH1 peptide vaccine. The receptor source for this set is a man in his forties with glioma.

The chain is built from TRBV11-2 and TRBJ2-1; 11 nucleotides line up with TRBD2. J lost 5 bases, V lost 8 bases, and 14 bases had no gene match. The germline gives CDR1 SGHAT, CDR2 FQNNGV. The CDR3 sequence is 17 residues long. In nucleotides, the CDR3 is TGTGCCAGCGGTCGAGGCAGGGGACTAGCGGAACACAATGAGCAGTTCTTC. Translation: CASGRGRGLAEHNEQFF.

The CDR3 region is CASSLGTAVNTEAFF. CDR3 bases: TGTGCCAGCAGCCTGGGGACAGCCGTAAACACTGAAGCTTTCTTT. The chain couples TRBV6-5 to TRBJ1-1, with 7 positions matching TRBD1. This CDR3 has 15 residues. In germline, CDR1 is MNHEY, CDR2 SVGAGI. Losses at the gene ends were 6 bases for V and 2 bases for J; bases not matched to a gene: 9.

The J gene is TRBJ2-7, the V gene TRBV6-6; no firm D call. CDR3 size: 13 residues. V was pared by 3 bases and J by 0 bases, with 6 bases between. Germline values: CDR1 MNHNY, CDR2 SVGAGI (reference sequence). The CDR3 here is CASSYAVSYEQYV. The CDR3 region has the DNA TGTGCCAGCAGTTATGCGGTCTCCTACGAGCAGTACGTC.

The chain combines TRBV30 with TRBJ1-5; no definite D call. In germline, CDR1 is GTSNPN, CDR2 SVGIG (reference sequence). Between the trimmed V and J ends, which lost 2 bases and 1 base, there was a span of 3 bases. The CDR3 runs to 12 residues. Written as DNA, the CDR3 is TGTGCCTGGAGTTACAGCAATCAGCCCCAGCATTTT. Translating gives CAWSYSNQPQHF.

The chain links TRBV7-8 to TRBJ2-7; a possible D gene is TRBD1 (6 bases). The CDR3 runs 16 residues. Germline V CDR1 and CDR2: SGHVS, FQNEAQ. V shed 3 bases and J shed 5 bases, with 20 bases lying between them. This CDR3 is CASSLDRSNYLHEQYV. The CDR3 DNA reads as TGTGCCAGCAGCTTGGACAGAAGCAACTATCTCCACGAGCAGTACGTC.